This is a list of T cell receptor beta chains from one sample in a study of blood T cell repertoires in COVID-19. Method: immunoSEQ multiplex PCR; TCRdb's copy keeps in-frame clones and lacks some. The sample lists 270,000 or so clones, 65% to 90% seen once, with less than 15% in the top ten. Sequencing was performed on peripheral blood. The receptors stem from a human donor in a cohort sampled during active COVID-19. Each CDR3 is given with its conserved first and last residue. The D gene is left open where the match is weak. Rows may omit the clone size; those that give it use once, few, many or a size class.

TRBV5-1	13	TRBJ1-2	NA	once	CASSPRGLDGYTF	TGCGCCAGCAGCCCCAGGGGCCTGGATGGCTACACCTTC
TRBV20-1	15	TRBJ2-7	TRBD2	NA	CSASVHLAGTYEQYF	TGCAGTGCTAGTGTCCACCTAGCGGGAACCTACGAGCAGTACTTC
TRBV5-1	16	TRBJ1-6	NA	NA	CASSEGVGAVNSPLHF	TGCGCCAGCAGCGAGGGGGTAGGGGCTGTGAATTCACCCCTCCACTTT
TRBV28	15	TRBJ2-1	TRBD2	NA	CASSRTSGFYNEQFF	TGTGCCAGCAGTCGGACTAGCGGGTTCTACAATGAGCAGTTCTTC
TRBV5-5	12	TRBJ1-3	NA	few	CASSLQGDTIYF	TGTGCCAGCAGCCTTCAGGGTGACACCATATATTTT
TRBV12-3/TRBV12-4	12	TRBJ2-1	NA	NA	CASSLNRNEQFF	TGTGCCAGCAGTCTGAACAGGAATGAGCAGTTCTTC
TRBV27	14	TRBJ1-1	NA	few	CASSSLGHGTEAFF	TGTGCCAGCAGTTCTTTGGGGCATGGCACTGAAGCTTTCTTT
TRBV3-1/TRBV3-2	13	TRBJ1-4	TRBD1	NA	CASSQTGHEKLFF	TGTGCCAGCAGTCAGACAGGGCATGAAAAACTGTTTTTT
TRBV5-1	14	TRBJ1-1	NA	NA	CASSFGEGFTEAFF	TGCGCCAGCAGCTTTGGCGAGGGTTTCACTGAAGCTTTCTTT
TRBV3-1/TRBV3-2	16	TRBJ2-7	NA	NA	CASSQPGLRSSYEQYF	TGTGCCAGCAGCCAACCTGGGCTAAGATCCTCCTACGAGCAGTACTTC
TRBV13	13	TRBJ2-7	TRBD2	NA	CASSLGSSGMQYF	TGTGCCAGCAGCTTAGGGTCTAGCGGTATGCAGTACTTC
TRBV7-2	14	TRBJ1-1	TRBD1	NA	CASSPDRGGTEAFF	TGTGCCAGCAGCCCTGACAGGGGTGGCACTGAAGCTTTCTTT